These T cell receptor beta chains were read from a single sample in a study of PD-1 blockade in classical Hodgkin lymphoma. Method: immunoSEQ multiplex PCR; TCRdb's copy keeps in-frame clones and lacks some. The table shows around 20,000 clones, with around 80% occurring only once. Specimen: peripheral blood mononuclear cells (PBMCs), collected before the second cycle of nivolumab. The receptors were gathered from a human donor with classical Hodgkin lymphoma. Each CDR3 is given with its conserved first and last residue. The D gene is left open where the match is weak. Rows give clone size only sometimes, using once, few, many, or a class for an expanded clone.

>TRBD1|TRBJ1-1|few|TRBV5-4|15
CASSVKLQGGTEAFF
TGTGCCAGCAGCGTCAAACTACAGGGGGGCACTGAAGCTTTCTTT
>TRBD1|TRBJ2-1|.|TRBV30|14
CAWTRDRGNNEQFF
TGTGCCTGGACCCGGGACAGGGGGAACAATGAGCAGTTCTTC
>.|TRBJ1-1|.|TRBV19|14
CASSISPLNTEAFF
TGTGCCAGTAGTATTAGTCCCCTGAACACTGAAGCTTTCTTT
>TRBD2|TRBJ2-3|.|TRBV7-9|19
CASSQTAPGLAGRTDTQYF
TGTGCCAGCAGCCAGACGGCCCCGGGACTAGCGGGCCGCACAGATACGCAGTATTTT
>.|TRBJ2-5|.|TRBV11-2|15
CASSPPPPGMETQYF
TGTGCCAGCAGCCCCCCTCCCCCGGGCATGGAGACCCAGTACTTC
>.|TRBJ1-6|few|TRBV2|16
CASSERQTRYNSPLHF
TGTGCCAGCAGTGAACGTCAGACCCGCTATAATTCACCCCTCCACTTT
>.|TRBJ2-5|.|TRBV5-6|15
CASSLGQATKETQYF
TGTGCCAGCAGCTTGGGACAGGCCACCAAAGAGACCCAGTACTTC
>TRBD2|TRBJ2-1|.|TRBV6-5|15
CASRQVAGGRNEQFF
TGTGCCAGCAGACAGGTAGCGGGGGGGCGGAATGAGCAGTTCTTC
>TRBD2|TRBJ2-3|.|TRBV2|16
CASSDIRRGGLDTQYF
TGTGCCAGCAGTGACATTCGGCGGGGGGGTTTGGATACGCAGTATTTT
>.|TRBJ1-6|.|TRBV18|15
CASSPPLGVNSPLHF
TGTGCCAGCTCACCACCCTTAGGGGTTAATTCACCCCTCCACTTT
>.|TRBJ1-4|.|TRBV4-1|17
CASSQGRGRTTNEKLFF
TGCGCCAGCAGCCAAGGCAGGGGCCGAACAACTAATGAAAAACTGTTTTTT
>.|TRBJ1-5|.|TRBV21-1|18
CASSKEKRVRGVHQPQHF
TGTGCCAGCAGCAAAGAAAAGAGGGTCAGGGGCGTGCATCAGCCCCAGCATTTT
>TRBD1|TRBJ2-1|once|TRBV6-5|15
CASRGGQGKINEQFF
TGTGCCAGCAGGGGGGGACAGGGAAAGATCAATGAGCAGTTCTTC
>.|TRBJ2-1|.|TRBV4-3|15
CASSRETGGTAEQFF
TGCGCCAGCAGCCGGGAGACGGGCGGGACGGCTGAGCAGTTCTTC
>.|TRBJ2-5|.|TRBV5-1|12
CASSLVKETQYF
TGCGCCAGCAGCTTGGTGAAGGAGACCCAGTACTTC
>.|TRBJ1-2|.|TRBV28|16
CASSSPVLTENYGYTF
TGTGCCAGCAGTTCCCCCGTCCTGACAGAGAACTATGGCTACACCTTC
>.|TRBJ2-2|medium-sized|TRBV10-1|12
CASSRASGELFF
TGCGCCAGCTCCCGGGCTAGCGGGGAGCTGTTTTTT
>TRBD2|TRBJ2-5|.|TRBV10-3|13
CAIAGGEQETQYF
TGTGCCATCGCGGGAGGGGAACAAGAGACCCAGTACTTC
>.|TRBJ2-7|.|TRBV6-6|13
CASSSQGSNEQYF
TGTGCCAGCAGTTCCCAGGGGTCTAACGAGCAGTACTTC
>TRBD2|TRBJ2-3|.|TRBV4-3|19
CASSQDRPSSGLLTDTQYF
TGCGCCAGCAGCCAAGATAGGCCCTCTAGCGGCCTTCTGACAGATACGCAGTATTTT
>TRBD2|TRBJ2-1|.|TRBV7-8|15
CASSLLTSGYNEQFF
TGTGCCAGCAGCTTACTGACTAGCGGTTACAATGAGCAGTTCTTC
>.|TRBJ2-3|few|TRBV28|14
CASSFVAGTDTQYF
TGTGCCAGCAGTTTCGTGGCAGGCACAGATACGCAGTATTTT
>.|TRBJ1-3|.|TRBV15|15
CATSRDQPPGNTIYF
TGTGCCACCAGCAGAGACCAACCGCCTGGAAACACCATATATTTT